This T cell receptor beta chain was sequenced during a study of T cell responses to AZD1222 COVID-19 vaccine. General study points: Without day 14 samples, only post-peak T cell repertoires were studied. Spike-specific TCR breadth and depth grew following two AZD1222 doses. The donor group comprised mostly white British people and more females; the analysis possibly underestimated clonal diversity.

Method: immunoSEQ multiplex PCR; TCRdb's copy keeps in-frame clones and lacks some. The data hold 100,000 to 150,000 clones, with roughly 88% observed a single time. Germline V gives CDR1 MNHEY, CDR2 SVGAGI. The CDR3 extends over 16 amino acids. V was pared by 4 bases and J by 2 bases, with 1 base of the junction left unmatched. Details on this clone: Its antigen is as yet unknown.

This clonotype was sampled from an adult who received the AZD1222 COVID-19 vaccine. V usage is TRBV6-5 and J usage is TRBJ2-6; 11 nucleotides match TRBD1. The input for sequencing was peripheral blood, taken 28 days after the second AZD1222 dose. The CDR3 loop is CASSLGQGAGANVLTF. As DNA, the CDR3 is TGTGCCAGCAGTTTGGGACAGGGGGCTGGGGCCAACGTCCTGACTTTC.